The subject of this entry is one T cell receptor (beta chain). Its cognate antigen has yet to be identified. There are no base qualities to consult, and no much larger clone falls within one base. From the cysteine up to the phenylalanine, the CDR3 has a length of 13 residues. The kept DNA is CDR3 alone, 39 bases in frame from the first base. CDR1 and CDR2 (MNHEY, SMNVEV) derive from the germline V gene (reference sequence). V is shortened by 3 bases, J by 3 bases, and the region joining them spans 9 bases. To sequence the TCRbeta CDR3 region, genomic DNA was isolated from the sorted cells. TCRbeta CDR3 regions were sequenced using the immunoSEQ Assay. TCRdb took this table from immuneACCESS and kept in-frame rearrangements with V and J called. Such tables lack part of the clones; where checked against another copy, unresolved V genes explain under half of the gap, and the rest is unexplained. The sample data list approximately 40,000 clones, and around 83% of these were observed just once. Of the sample, under 25% is held by the ten largest clones.

Patients with a history of autoimmune disease or receiving systemic immunosuppression were excluded from the trial. Peripheral blood for TCR sequencing was collected from all dose cohorts at baseline, on cycle 4 day 1, and on cycle 7 day 1. The samples were taken from a phase I, first-in-human, multicenter, open-label dose-escalation trial of ivuxolimab. The trial enrolled adults with locally advanced or metastatic head and neck squamous cell, hepatocellular, melanoma or renal cell carcinoma. CD4+ and CD8+ T cells were sorted separately from peripheral blood before TCR sequencing. The data belong to a study of OX40 agonist ivuxolimab in advanced cancers. Notes on the research overall: Ivuxolimab was an agonistic, fully human IgG2 monoclonal antibody directed against OX40 (CD134), a costimulatory receptor. Peripheral TCRbeta sequencing was intended to test whether TCR sequence diversity was altered and clonal T-cell expansion was caused by ivuxolimab. The dose-escalation cohort was about 83% male with a mean age of approximately 60 years, ranging from roughly 20 to 85. Intravenous ivuxolimab was administered to patients every 2 weeks at six dose levels: 0.01, 0.1, 0.3, 1.5, 3 and 10 mg/kg. The paper describes the monotherapy dose-escalation part (N = 52 patients) of the phase I trial of ivuxolimab. Among the 50 to 55 dose-escalation patients, around 20 had hepatocellular carcinoma, around 15 melanoma, 9 renal cell carcinoma and 9 head and neck cancer. Partial responses occurred in three dose-escalation patients: two with cutaneous melanoma and one with hepatocellular carcinoma. Prior anti-PD-1, anti-PD-L1 or anti-CTLA-4 therapy was permitted, and checkpoint inhibitors had been received by around 39% of dose-escalation patients. Summary of the overall study and its limitations: In partial responders in the 0.1-3.0 mg/kg groups, normalized peripheral clonal expansion was found to be among the lowest, especially among CD8+ T cells. Antigen specificity was not determined for the clonally expanded peripheral T cells. After ivuxolimab, expanded clones were on average more numerous among CD8+ T cells than among CD4+ T cells. Low levels of normalized T-cell clonal expansion were also seen in some nonresponding patients. At doses of 0.1 to 3.0 mg/kg, clonal expansion of both CD4+ and CD8+ T cells in blood was seen between baseline and week 6.

The chain was built from TRBV27 and TRBJ2-7; the D gene is not confidently resolved. The specimen was CD4+ or CD8+ T cells sorted from blood, collected in a trial of the OX40 agonist ivuxolimab. This receptor was obtained from an adult with an advanced solid tumor such as melanoma, head and neck, liver or kidney cancer. The CDR3 protein: CASSFPPYYEQYF. The DNA is TGTGCCAGCAGTTTCCCCCCTTACTACGAGCAGTACTTC.